Below are 26 T cell receptor beta chains sequenced from a single sample in a study of OX40 agonist ivuxolimab in advanced cancers. TCRdb's table, derived via immunoSEQ multiplex PCR, lists solely in-frame clones and lacks some. The repertoire includes about 80,000 clones, nearly 95% of them detected once, and approximately 10% sits in the top ten. Sequences were derived from CD4+ or CD8+ T cells sorted from blood, sampled in a trial of the OX40 agonist ivuxolimab. The receptors derive from an adult with an advanced solid tumor such as melanoma, head and neck, liver or kidney cancer.

The chain couples TRBV6-6 to TRBJ2-5; TRBD1 is a possible D gene (6 bases). V was clipped by 2 bases and J by 4 bases, with 17 bases between them. CDR1 MNHNY and CDR2 SVGAGI come from the germline V gene (reference sequence). The CDR3 runs to 16 residues. As DNA, the CDR3 is TGTGCCAGCAGTTACCTGGCAGGGGCGGTTGCAGAGACCCAGTACTTC. It translates to CASSYLAGAVAETQYF.

The V gene is TRBV7-9, the J gene TRBJ2-3; 11 bases are a match to TRBD2. Germline values: CDR1 SEHNR, CDR2 FQNEAQ (reference sequence). The CDR3 runs to 14 residues. V dropped 4 bases and J dropped 5; count of bases not matched to a gene: 2. The CDR3 spells CASSSGLAVDTQYF. CDR3 bases: TGTGCCAGCAGCTCGGGACTAGCGGTAGATACGCAGTATTTT.

The chain combines TRBV13 with TRBJ2-3, with 8 positions matching TRBD1. The ends lost 6 bases at V and 3 bases at J; junction bases unmatched: 20. This CDR3 has 19 amino acids. Germline CDR1 PRHDT, CDR2 FYEKMQ (reference sequence). The CDR3: CASSSGQGELRTPTDTQYF. For the CDR3, the DNA is TGTGCCAGCAGTTCAGGACAGGGTGAGCTAAGGACGCCTACAGATACGCAGTATTTT. Full variable domain (missing parts from reference TRBV13 and TRBJ2-3): AAGVIQSPRHLIKEKRETATLKCYPIPRHDTVYWYQQGPGQDPQFLISFYEKMQSDKGSIPDRFSAQQFSDYHSELNMSSLELGDSALYFCASSSGQGELRTPTDTQYFGPGTRLTVL.

The genes are TRBV18 and TRBJ2-7, with D possibly being TRBD1 (6 bases). V dropped 3 bases and J dropped 4 bases, with 10 bases sitting between them. There are 13 residues in the CDR3. CDR1 and CDR2 (germline): KGHSH, LQKENI. CDR3 sequence reads: CASSPGRGYEQYF. The CDR3 coding sequence is TGTGCCAGCTCACCGGGAAGGGGGTACGAGCAGTACTTC.

The V gene is TRBV9, the J gene TRBJ2-1, with 9 nucleotides matching TRBD1. The ends lost 0 bases at V and 8 bases at J; junction bases unmatched: 12. CDR1 and CDR2 (germline): SGDLS, YYNGEE. The CDR3 is made up of 17 amino acids. The CDR3: CASSVESTGTGWDEQFF. CDR3 DNA: TGTGCCAGCAGCGTAGAGAGTACCGGGACAGGGTGGGATGAGCAGTTCTTC.

This clone was detected once. The rearrangement links TRBV6-5 to TRBJ2-7; 8 bases are shared with TRBD2. Per the germline V gene, CDR1 is MNHEY and CDR2 is SVGAGI. This CDR3 comprises 14 residues. V lost 5 bases to trimming and J lost 6 bases; unmatched junction nucleotides: 9. Here the CDR3 reads CASSPQRETVEQYF. CDR3 nucleotides: TGTGCCAGCAGTCCCCAGCGGGAGACGGTCGAGCAGTACTTC.

V is TRBV29-1 and J is TRBJ2-7; TRBD1 matches 10 bases. CDR1 is SQVTM, CDR2 ANQGSEA, per germline. The J segment lost 6 bases and the V segment lost 6 bases, leaving 11 bases of the junction unmatched. CDR3 length equals 14 residues. CDR3 nucleotide sequence: TGCAGCGTGTTTCCGCCGGGACAGGGGAGCGAGCAGTACTTC. Translating gives CSVFPPGQGSEQYF.

The chain carries TRBV9 and TRBJ1-1, with D perhaps matching TRBD1 (6 bases). The CDR3 has 13 residues. CDR1 is SGDLS, CDR2 YYNGEE, per germline. Deletions cut 9 bases from V and 1 base from J, with 13 bases between. CDR3 DNA sequence: TGTGCCACCTCGACAGGCGGGAACACTGAAGCTTTCTTT. As protein: CATSTGGNTEAFF.

The rearrangement uses TRBV13 and TRBJ2-3; no definite D call. CDR1 and CDR2 (germline): PRHDT, FYEKMQ (reference sequence). The V end was cut by 3 bases, the J end by 3 bases, with 10 bases between. CDR3 length: 14 amino acids. The DNA for the CDR3 is TGTGCCAGCAGCTTCTTTCGAACTACAGATACGCAGTATTTT. As protein: CASSFFRTTDTQYF. The full variable domain, rest sourced from reference TRBV13 and TRBJ2-3, is AAGVIQSPRHLIKEKRETATLKCYPIPRHDTVYWYQQGPGQDPQFLISFYEKMQSDKGSIPDRFSAQQFSDYHSELNMSSLELGDSALYFCASSFFRTTDTQYFGPGTRLTVL.

The CDR3 region has the DNA TGTGCCACCAGCAGATGGACTAGCGGGAGAAATGAGCAGTTCTTC. Its protein is CATSRWTSGRNEQFF. The chain joins TRBV15 to TRBJ2-1; 13 bases are a match to TRBD2. Germline trimming cut 2 bases from V and 7 bases from J; bases unmatched to any gene: 2. The CDR3 is made up of 15 amino acids. CDR1 is LNHNV and CDR2 is YYDKDF in the germline V gene (reference sequence).

This clone was seen only once. This chain connects TRBV18 to TRBJ2-1; TRBD1 matches 12 bases. From germline, CDR1 is KGHSH and CDR2 LQKENI. J lost 4 bases, V lost 2 bases, and 3 bases had no gene match. This CDR3 contains 16 residues. The CDR3 loop is CASSPAGQGAYNEQFF. DNA of the CDR3: TGTGCCAGCTCACCAGCGGGACAGGGGGCTTACAATGAGCAGTTCTTC. The entire variable domain, with the rest obtained from reference TRBV18 and TRBJ2-1, is as follows: NAGVMQNPRHLVRRRGQEARLRCSPMKGHSHVYWYRQLPEEGLKFMVYLQKENIIDESGMPKERFSAEFPKEGPSILRIQQVVRGDSAAYFCASSPAGQGAYNEQFFGPGTRLTVL.

CDR3: CASSLNPETSGSSYNEQFF. Written as DNA, the CDR3 is TGTGCCAGCAGCTTAAACCCAGAGACTAGCGGGAGCTCCTACAATGAGCAGTTCTTC. The chain employs TRBV7-2 and TRBJ2-1, with 12 bases that match TRBD2. The CDR3 totals 19 residues. CDR1 is SGHTA and CDR2 is FQGNSA in the germline V gene. Trimming removed 2 bases from V and 0 bases from J; junction bases left unmatched: 8.

The chain is built from TRBV5-4 and TRBJ2-7; 9 bases fit TRBD2. CDR3 length equals 13 residues. Unmatched junction bases numbered 8, after V lost 7 bases and J lost 6 bases. Germline assignment: CDR1 SGHNT and CDR2 YYREEE (reference sequence). CDR3 in DNA: TGTGCCAGCTTACTTAGCGGGAGCGGCGAGCAGTACTTC. It specifies CASLLSGSGEQYF.

The genes are TRBV5-1 and TRBJ2-5, with 10 bases aligning to TRBD1. CDR1 and CDR2 (germline): SGHRS, YFSETQ. The CDR3 loop spans 17 amino acids. With 2 bases clipped from V and 5 bases from J, the junction kept 12 bases outside the gene matches. CDR3 nucleotides: TGCGCCAGCAGCTTAAGACAGGGGGCCGTTTCGGGTGAGACCCAGTACTTC. This encodes CASSLRQGAVSGETQYF.

The chain employs TRBV27 and TRBJ2-7, with D unclear. This CDR3 contains 13 residues. V lost 0 bases and J 1 base, leaving 4 bases between the germline ends. Per germline, CDR1 MNHEY and CDR2 SMNVEV (reference sequence). CDR3 loop: CASSLSQSYEQYF. In DNA, the CDR3 is TGTGCCAGCAGTTTATCGCAGTCCTACGAGCAGTACTTC.

This chain uses TRBV7-6 with TRBJ2-3; D ambiguous. With 1 base removed from V and 1 base from J, the gap between germline ends came to 0 bases. CDR1 and CDR2 (germline): SGHVS, FNYEAQ. The CDR3 is 12 residues long. CDR3 protein: CASSLGTDTQYF. The CDR3 DNA reads as TGTGCCAGCAGCTTAGGCACAGATACGCAGTATTTT.

The chain has TRBV25-1 and TRBJ2-1, with D possibly being TRBD2 (6 bases). CDR1 is MGHDK and CDR2 is SYGVNS in the germline V gene. V was clipped by 3 bases and J by 8 bases, with 8 bases between them. This CDR3 has 12 residues. DNA for the CDR3: TGTGCCAGCAGTGACGGGGGTCATGAGCAGTTCTTC. Protein product: CASSDGGHEQFF.

The chain employs TRBV4-3 and TRBJ1-1, with no clear D. This CDR3 comprises 13 residues. Germline V lookup: CDR1 LGHNA, CDR2 YSLEER. V shed 2 bases and J shed 5 bases, with 9 bases lying between them. In DNA form, the CDR3 reads TGCGCCAGCAGCCAATTTGAGGGTACTGAAGCTTTCTTT. Protein sequence: CASSQFEGTEAFF.

This sequence joins TRBV6-5 and TRBJ2-7; D is perhaps TRBD2 (5 bases). The CDR3 has 15 residues. CDR1 is MNHEY and CDR2 is SVGAGI in the germline V gene. The germline V and J ends were trimmed by 2 bases and 0 bases, with 11 bases remaining between them. The CDR3 sequence: CASSYQRYSSYEQYF. DNA for the CDR3: TGTGCCAGCAGTTACCAGCGGTATAGCTCCTACGAGCAGTACTTC.

Of note for this clone: Germline and junction disagree at one end, which may indicate a read error. V gene TRBV6-5 combines with J gene TRBJ1-2; TRBD1 agrees at 7 bases. The CDR3 loop spans 12 amino acids. Germline V gene lookup returns CDR1 MNHEY and CDR2 SVGAGI. CDR3 loop: CASSHPTGSASF. CDR3 DNA sequence: TGTGCCAGCAGTCACCCGACAGGGTCAGCTTCCTTC.

This clone was observed a handful of times. The V and J genes are TRBV13 and TRBJ2-2; TRBD2 agrees at 16 bases. The junction had 16 bases not matched to a gene; V was cut back by 6 bases and J by 3 bases. CDR1 is PRHDT and CDR2 is FYEKMQ in the germline V gene (reference sequence). The CDR3 extends over 21 amino acids. The CDR3 sequence is CASRSSGTSGRDRSDTGELFF. In DNA form, the CDR3 reads TGTGCCAGCAGATCCTCCGGGACTAGCGGGAGGGATAGGTCGGACACCGGGGAGCTGTTTTTT.

The chain carries TRBV9 and TRBJ2-7; possibly TRBD2 for D (6 bases). V was clipped by 7 bases and J by 7 bases, with 21 bases between them. This CDR3 comprises 14 residues. Germline CDR1 and CDR2: SGDLS and YYNGEE. CDR3 loop: CASGKSGSAGEQYF. CDR3 in DNA: TGTGCCAGCGGGAAGAGCGGAAGTGCGGGAGAGCAGTACTTC.

The chain is built from TRBV14 and TRBJ2-1, with 7 bases that match TRBD2. This CDR3 spans 16 amino acids. Trimming at V came to 4 bases and at J to 4 bases, leaving 10 bases not matched to a gene. Germline V lookup: CDR1 SGHDN, CDR2 FVKESK. The CDR3 sequence: CASSPKRGPSYNEQFF. CDR3 in DNA: TGTGCCAGCAGCCCGAAGCGGGGCCCCTCTTACAATGAGCAGTTCTTC.

The chain combines TRBV7-2 with TRBJ2-1, with D perhaps TRBD1 (5 bases). V dropped 2 bases and J dropped 3 bases, with 11 bases sitting between them. Germline V gene lookup returns CDR1 SGHTA and CDR2 FQGNSA. CDR3 length equals 15 residues. CDR3 DNA: TGTGCCAGCAGCTTAACCCAGACAGTCTACAATGAGCAGTTCTTC. Translated: CASSLTQTVYNEQFF.

This rearrangement joins TRBV5-6 to TRBJ1-5; possibly TRBD1 for D (6 bases). The V gene lost 0 bases and the J gene lost 0 bases, with 7 bases spanning the gap. Germline CDR1 and CDR2: SGHDT and YYEEEE. The CDR3 runs 15 residues. The CDR3 protein is CASSLGQASNQPQHF. DNA for the CDR3: TGTGCCAGCAGCTTGGGACAGGCTAGCAATCAGCCCCAGCATTTT.

The chain's CDR3 is CASSLSSNTEAFF. The CDR3 DNA sequence: TGTGCCAGCAGCTTATCTTCGAACACTGAAGCTTTCTTT. The chain joins TRBV11-2 to TRBJ1-1; D call uncertain. The CDR3 is 13 amino acids. Trimming left V 2 bases short and J 1 base short, with 5 bases between. Germline CDR1 is SGHAT and CDR2 is FQNNGV.